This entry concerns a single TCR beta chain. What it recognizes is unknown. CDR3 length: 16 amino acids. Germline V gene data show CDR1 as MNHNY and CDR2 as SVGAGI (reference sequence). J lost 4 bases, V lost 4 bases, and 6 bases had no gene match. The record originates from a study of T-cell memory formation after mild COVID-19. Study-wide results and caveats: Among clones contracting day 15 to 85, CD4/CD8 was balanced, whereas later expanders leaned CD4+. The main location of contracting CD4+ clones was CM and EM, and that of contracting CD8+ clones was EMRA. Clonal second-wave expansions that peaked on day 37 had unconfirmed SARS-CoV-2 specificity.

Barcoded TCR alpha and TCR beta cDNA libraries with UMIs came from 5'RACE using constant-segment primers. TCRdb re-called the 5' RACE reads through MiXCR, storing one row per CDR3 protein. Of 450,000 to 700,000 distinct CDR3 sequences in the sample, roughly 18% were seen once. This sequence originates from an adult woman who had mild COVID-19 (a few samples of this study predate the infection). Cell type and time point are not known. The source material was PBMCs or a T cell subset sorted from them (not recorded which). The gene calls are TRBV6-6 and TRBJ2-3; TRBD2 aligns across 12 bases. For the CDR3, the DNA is TGTGCCAGCAGTTCAAAGACTAGCGGGGGACCAGATACGCAGTATTTT. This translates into CASSSKTSGGPDTQYF.